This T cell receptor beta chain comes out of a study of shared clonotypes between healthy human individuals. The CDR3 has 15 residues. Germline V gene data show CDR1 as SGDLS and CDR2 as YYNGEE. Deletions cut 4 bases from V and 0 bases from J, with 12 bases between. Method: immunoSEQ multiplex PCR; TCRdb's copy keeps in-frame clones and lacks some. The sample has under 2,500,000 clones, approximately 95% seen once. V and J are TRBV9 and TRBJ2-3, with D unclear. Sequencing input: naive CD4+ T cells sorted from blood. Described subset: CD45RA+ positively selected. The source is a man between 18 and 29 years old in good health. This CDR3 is CASSPRLGSTDTQYF. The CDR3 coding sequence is TGTGCCAGCAGCCCTCGTTTAGGGAGCACAGATACGCAGTATTTT.